These T cell receptor beta chains were read from a single sample in a study of shared clonotypes between healthy human individuals. The table came from immunoSEQ multiplex PCR; TCRdb's copy has only in-frame clones and leaves some out. The data contain 2,100,000 or so clones, approximately 96% of them singletons. Specimen: naive CD4+ T cells sorted from blood. All receptors come from a man younger than 35 in good health. CDR3s include the opening cysteine and the closing phenylalanine or tryptophan. A D gene is named only where the DNA matches it firmly. Clone size is not always given. Where it is, it says once, few, many or a class for expanded clones.

d_gene: TRBD2; abundance: NA; j_gene: TRBJ2-7; v_gene: TRBV28; CDR3aa: CASSLSRWGSGDSYEQYF; CDR3nt: TGTGCCAGCAGTTTATCACGTTGGGGTAGCGGGGACTCCTACGAGCAGTACTTC
d_gene: NA; abundance: NA; j_gene: TRBJ1-1; v_gene: TRBV6-5; CDR3aa: CASSYGEGNTEAFF; CDR3nt: TGTGCCAGCAGTTACGGCGAGGGGAACACTGAAGCTTTCTTT
d_gene: NA; abundance: NA; j_gene: TRBJ2-7; v_gene: TRBV7-2; CDR3aa: CASSFGGRVDEQYF; CDR3nt: TGTGCCAGCAGCTTCGGTGGGAGAGTCGACGAGCAGTACTTC
d_gene: TRBD1; abundance: NA; j_gene: TRBJ2-7; v_gene: TRBV2; CDR3aa: CASRPGQSYEQYF; CDR3nt: TGTGCCAGCAGACCGGGACAGTCGTACGAGCAGTACTTC
d_gene: NA; abundance: NA; j_gene: TRBJ1-2; v_gene: TRBV5-3; CDR3aa: CARSEGTENSYGYTF; CDR3nt: TGTGCCAGAAGCGAAGGGACGGAGAACTCCTATGGCTACACCTTC
d_gene: NA; abundance: few; j_gene: TRBJ2-4; v_gene: TRBV27; CDR3aa: CASSPSWANIQYF; CDR3nt: TGTGCCAGCAGTCCAAGCTGGGCCAACATTCAGTACTTC
d_gene: TRBD1; abundance: NA; j_gene: TRBJ2-3; v_gene: TRBV7-8; CDR3aa: CASSTRAGTGGKDTQYF; CDR3nt: TGTGCCAGCAGCACCCGGGCCGGGACAGGGGGCAAAGATACGCAGTATTTT
d_gene: TRBD2; abundance: NA; j_gene: TRBJ2-1; v_gene: TRBV4-1; CDR3aa: CASSPWGRGESYNEQFF; CDR3nt: TGCGCCAGCAGCCCCTGGGGGCGGGGGGAATCCTACAATGAGCAGTTCTTC
d_gene: NA; abundance: NA; j_gene: TRBJ2-5; v_gene: TRBV9; CDR3aa: CASSVYRGEAQETQYF; CDR3nt: TGTGCCAGCAGCGTATATAGGGGAGAGGCACAAGAGACCCAGTACTTC
d_gene: TRBD1; abundance: NA; j_gene: TRBJ1-2; v_gene: TRBV10-3; CDR3aa: CAISDGDRVGGYTF; CDR3nt: TGTGCCATCAGTGACGGGGACAGGGTTGGTGGCTACACCTTC
d_gene: TRBD1; abundance: once; j_gene: TRBJ1-2; v_gene: TRBV25-1; CDR3aa: CASSDSRGDYGYTF; CDR3nt: TGTGCCAGCAGTGATTCCAGGGGGGACTATGGCTACACCTTC
d_gene: TRBD2; abundance: NA; j_gene: TRBJ2-3; v_gene: TRBV5-1; CDR3aa: CASSLGLAGGRSTDTQYF; CDR3nt: TGCGCCAGCAGCTTGGGACTAGCGGGGGGCAGGAGCACAGATACGCAGTATTTT
d_gene: TRBD1; abundance: NA; j_gene: TRBJ2-3; v_gene: TRBV7-9; CDR3aa: CASSLEGAGVDTQYF; CDR3nt: TGTGCCAGCAGCTTAGAGGGGGCCGGGGTGGATACGCAGTATTTT
d_gene: TRBD2; abundance: NA; j_gene: TRBJ2-1; v_gene: TRBV7-2; CDR3aa: CASSLVASGRAQFF; CDR3nt: TGTGCCAGCAGCTTAGTAGCTAGCGGGAGAGCGCAGTTCTTC
d_gene: NA; abundance: NA; j_gene: TRBJ1-4; v_gene: TRBV5-4; CDR3aa: CASSSDLTAESEKLFF; CDR3nt: TGTGCCAGCAGCTCAGATTTGACGGCGGAGAGCGAAAAACTGTTTTTT